This TCR beta chain was identified in a study of blood T cell repertoires in COVID-19. Turning to the study itself: Italy, Spain and the United States were the sources of the convalescent and acute COVID-19 samples. PBMCs, B-cell-depleted T cells, or T cells were the source of the cDNA or gDNA that made up the material.

This clone turned up a few times. Germline values: CDR1 SGHTA, CDR2 FQGNSA. There are 16 residues in the CDR3. V dropped 2 bases and J dropped 0 bases, with 14 bases sitting between them. Authors' data handling: From reference gene primer amplification, estimates of nucleated cell counts were derived. The repertoire was sequenced with immunoSEQ multiplex PCR; TCRdb's copy has only in-frame clones and lacks some. V and J calls and clone size are those listed in that table; D and trimming were worked out from the DNA. Here the sample spans 150,000 to 200,000 clones, over 75% being singletons. This chain joins TRBV7-2 and TRBJ2-7, with D perhaps TRBD1 (6 bases). Sample: peripheral blood. This TCR was sampled from a woman older than 75 with acute or convalescent COVID-19. CDR3 region: CASSLSGRGPSYEQYF. CDR3 sequence (DNA): TGTGCCAGCAGCTTAAGTGGCAGGGGACCCTCCTACGAGCAGTACTTC. Full variable domain (remainder filled in from reference TRBV7-2 and TRBJ2-7): GAGVSQSPSNKVTEKGKDVELRCDPISGHTALYWYRQSLGQGLEFLIYFQGNSAPDKSGLPSDRFSAERTGGSVSTLTIQRTQQEDSAVYLCASSLSGRGPSYEQYFGPGTRLTVT.